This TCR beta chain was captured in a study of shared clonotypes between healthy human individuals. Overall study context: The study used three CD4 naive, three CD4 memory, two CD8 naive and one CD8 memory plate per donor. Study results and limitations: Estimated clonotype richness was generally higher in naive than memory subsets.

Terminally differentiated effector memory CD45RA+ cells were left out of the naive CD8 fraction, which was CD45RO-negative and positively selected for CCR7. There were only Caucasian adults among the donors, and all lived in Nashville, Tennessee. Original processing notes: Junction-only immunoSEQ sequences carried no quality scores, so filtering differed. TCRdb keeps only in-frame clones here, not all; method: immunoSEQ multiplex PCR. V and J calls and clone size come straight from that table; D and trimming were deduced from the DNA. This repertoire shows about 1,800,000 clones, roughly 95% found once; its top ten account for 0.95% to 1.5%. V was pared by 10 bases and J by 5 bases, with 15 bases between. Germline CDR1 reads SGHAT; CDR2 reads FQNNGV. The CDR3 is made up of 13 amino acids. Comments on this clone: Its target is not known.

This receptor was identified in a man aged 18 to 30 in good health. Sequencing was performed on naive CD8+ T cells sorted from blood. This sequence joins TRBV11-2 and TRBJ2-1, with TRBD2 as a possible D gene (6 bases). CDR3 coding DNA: TGTGCCACCATAGCGGAAAGCCACAATGAGCAGTTCTTC. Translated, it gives CATIAESHNEQFF.